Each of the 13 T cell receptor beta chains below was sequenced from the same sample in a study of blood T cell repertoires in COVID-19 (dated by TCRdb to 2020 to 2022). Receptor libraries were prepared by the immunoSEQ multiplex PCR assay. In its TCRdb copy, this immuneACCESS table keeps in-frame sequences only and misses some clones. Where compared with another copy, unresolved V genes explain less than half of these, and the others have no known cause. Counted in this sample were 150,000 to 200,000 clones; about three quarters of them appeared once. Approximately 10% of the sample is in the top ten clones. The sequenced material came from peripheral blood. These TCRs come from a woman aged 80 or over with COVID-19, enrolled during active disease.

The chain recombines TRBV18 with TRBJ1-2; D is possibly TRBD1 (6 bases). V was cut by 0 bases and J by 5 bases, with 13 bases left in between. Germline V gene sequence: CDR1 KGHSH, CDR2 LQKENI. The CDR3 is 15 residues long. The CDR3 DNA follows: TGTGCCAGCTCACCACCGTCAGGGGCGGAGTATGGCTACACCTTC. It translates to CASSPPSGAEYGYTF.

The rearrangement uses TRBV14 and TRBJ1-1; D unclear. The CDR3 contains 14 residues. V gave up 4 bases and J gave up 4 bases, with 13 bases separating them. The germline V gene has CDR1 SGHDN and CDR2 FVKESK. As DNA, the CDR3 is TGTGCCAGCAGCCCACAGCAGGCAGCCACTGAAGCTTTCTTT. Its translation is CASSPQQAATEAFF.

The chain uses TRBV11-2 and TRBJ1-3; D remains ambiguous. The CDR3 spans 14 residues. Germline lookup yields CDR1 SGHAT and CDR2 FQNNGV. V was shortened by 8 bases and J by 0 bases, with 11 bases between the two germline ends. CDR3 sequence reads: CASGRVFSGNTIYF. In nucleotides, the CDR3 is TGTGCCAGCGGGCGGGTCTTCTCTGGAAACACCATATATTTT.

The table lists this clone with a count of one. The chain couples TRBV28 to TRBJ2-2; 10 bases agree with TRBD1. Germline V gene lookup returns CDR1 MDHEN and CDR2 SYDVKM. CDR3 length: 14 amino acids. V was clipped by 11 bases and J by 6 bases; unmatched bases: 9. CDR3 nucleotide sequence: TGTGCCGGACGGACAGGGGGAGGGGCCGGGGAGCTGTTTTTT. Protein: CAGRTGGGAGELFF.

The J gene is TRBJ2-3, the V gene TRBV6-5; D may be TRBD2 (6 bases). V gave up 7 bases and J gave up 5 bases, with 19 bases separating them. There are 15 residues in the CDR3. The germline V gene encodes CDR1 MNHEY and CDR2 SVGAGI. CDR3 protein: CASTLEGGSGDTQYF. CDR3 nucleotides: TGTGCCAGCACCCTAGAGGGAGGTTCGGGAGATACGCAGTATTTT.

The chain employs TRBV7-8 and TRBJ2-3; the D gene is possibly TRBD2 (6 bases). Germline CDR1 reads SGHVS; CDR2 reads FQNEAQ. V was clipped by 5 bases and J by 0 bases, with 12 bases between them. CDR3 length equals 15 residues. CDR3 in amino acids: CASSLELASTDTQYF. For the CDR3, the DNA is TGTGCCAGCAGCCTCGAACTAGCCAGCACAGATACGCAGTATTTT.

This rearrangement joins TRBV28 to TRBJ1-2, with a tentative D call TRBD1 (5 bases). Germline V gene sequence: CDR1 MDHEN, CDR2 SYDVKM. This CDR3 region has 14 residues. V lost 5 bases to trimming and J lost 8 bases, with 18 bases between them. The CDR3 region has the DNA TGTGCCAGCAGTATTTTAGGGGCGTGGGTAGGCTACACCTTC. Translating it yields CASSILGAWVGYTF.

The CDR3 reads CASSLDHFWQPGTTDTQYF. DNA for the CDR3: TGTGCCAGCAGCTTAGATCATTTTTGGCAGCCAGGCACCACAGATACGCAGTATTTT. J is TRBJ2-3 and V is TRBV11-2; D is undetermined. This CDR3 has 19 residues. Trimming removed 0 bases from V and 2 bases from J, with 21 bases in between. The V gene's germline CDR1 is SGHAT and CDR2 FQNNGV.

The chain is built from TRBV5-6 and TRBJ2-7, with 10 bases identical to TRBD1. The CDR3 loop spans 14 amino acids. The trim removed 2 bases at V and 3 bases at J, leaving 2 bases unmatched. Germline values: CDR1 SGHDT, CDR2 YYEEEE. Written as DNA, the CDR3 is TGTGCCAGCAGCTTTGGGACAGGGGTCTACGAGCAGTACTTC. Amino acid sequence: CASSFGTGVYEQYF.

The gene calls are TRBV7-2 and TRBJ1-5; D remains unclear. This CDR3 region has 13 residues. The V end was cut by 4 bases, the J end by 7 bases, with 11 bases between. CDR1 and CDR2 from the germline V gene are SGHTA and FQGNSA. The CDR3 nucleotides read TGTGCCAGCAGCTCCCGTGGAGGACAGCCCCAGCATTTT. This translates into CASSSRGGQPQHF.

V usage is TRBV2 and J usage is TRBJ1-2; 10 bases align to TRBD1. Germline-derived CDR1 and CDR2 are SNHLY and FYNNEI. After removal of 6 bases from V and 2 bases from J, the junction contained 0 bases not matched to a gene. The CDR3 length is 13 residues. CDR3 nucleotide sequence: TGTGCCAGCAGGGACAGGGGGAACTATGGCTACACCTTC. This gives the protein CASRDRGNYGYTF.

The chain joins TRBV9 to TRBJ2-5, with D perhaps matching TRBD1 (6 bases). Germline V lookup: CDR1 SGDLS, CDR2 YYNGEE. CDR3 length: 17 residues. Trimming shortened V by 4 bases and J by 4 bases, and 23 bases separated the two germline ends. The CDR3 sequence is CASSRRTRDTLSETQYF. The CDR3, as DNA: TGTGCCAGCAGCCGTAGGACCCGGGACACCCTCTCAGAGACCCAGTACTTC.

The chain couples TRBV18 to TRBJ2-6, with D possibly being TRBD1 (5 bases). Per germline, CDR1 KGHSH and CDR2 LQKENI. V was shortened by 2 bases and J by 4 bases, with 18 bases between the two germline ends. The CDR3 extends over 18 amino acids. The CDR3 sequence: CASSPWVVGALGANVLTF. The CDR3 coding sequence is TGTGCCAGCTCACCATGGGTTGTAGGGGCCCTCGGGGCCAACGTCCTGACTTTC.